The next 3 T cell receptor beta chains were all read from a single sample in a study of T cells in Graves' hyperthyroidism and ophthalmopathy. Template material for amplifying TCR beta CDR3 regions consisted of RNA transcripts. Primed by the HTBI set, a first-round RT-PCR was run on the TCR CDR3. Each CDR3 protein is one row after TCRdb ran MiXCR on the multiplex PCR reads. The sample shows 530,000 or so distinct CDR3 sequences, 15% to 20% of them seen only once. The source material was blood. The receptors here all came from a young woman with Graves' ophthalmopathy.

The chain combines TRBV29-1 with TRBJ1-2; D remains ambiguous. The CDR3 covers 12 residues. Deletions cut 1 base from V and 3 bases from J, with 6 bases between. Germline CDR1 and CDR2: SQVTM and ANQGSEA. This chain's CDR3 is CSVEGGDYGYTF. CDR3 sequence (DNA): TGCAGCGTTGAAGGGGGAGACTATGGCTACACCTTC.

This chain links TRBV30 with TRBJ2-7, with D possibly being TRBD2 (6 bases). With 0 bases removed from V and 0 bases from J, the gap between germline ends came to 9 bases. The CDR3 consists of 14 residues. The germline V gene has CDR1 GTSNPN and CDR2 SVGIG (reference sequence). CDR3 region: CAWSVLGSSYEQYF. The CDR3 DNA is TGTGCCTGGAGTGTTCTCGGGAGCTCCTACGAGCAGTACTTC.

This clonotype was picked up many times. The chain has TRBV10-3 and TRBJ1-4; TRBD1 aligns across 7 bases. Germline values: CDR1 ENHRY, CDR2 SYGVKD. With 0 bases clipped from V and 5 bases from J, the junction kept 3 bases outside the gene matches. The CDR3 is 15 amino acids. CDR3 DNA sequence: TGTGCCATCAGTGAGTCCGGACAGGCCAATGAAAAACTGTTTTTT. Translating gives CAISESGQANEKLFF.